This T cell receptor beta chain was identified in a study of T cell responses to AZD1222 COVID-19 vaccine. The study's findings and limits: Clonal diversity may have been underestimated, and the donors were mostly white British, with more females than males. Among AZD1222 vaccinees, only six or seven were seropositive at baseline. Within unmutated variant regions lay the reported targets of nearly half of spike-specific TCRs.

Germline CDR1 SGHVS, CDR2 FQNEAQ. The CDR3 length is 16 residues. Deletions cut 1 base from V and 10 bases from J, with 17 bases between. This clone was seen a few times. The antigen remains unidentified. Whether given at about 4 or about 12 weeks, second doses were pooled. The repertoire was sequenced with immunoSEQ multiplex PCR; TCRdb's copy has only in-frame clones and lacks some. Here the sample spans roughly 140,000 clones, approximately 90% being singletons. The material sequenced was peripheral blood, taken 28 days after the second AZD1222 dose. This TCR came from an adult who received the AZD1222 COVID-19 vaccine. The chain carries TRBV7-8 and TRBJ1-6, with D tentatively TRBD1 (6 bases). The CDR3: CASSLGETGLGSPLHF. As DNA, the CDR3 is TGTGCCAGCAGCTTAGGGGAAACAGGGTTAGGGTCACCCCTCCACTTT.